Presented here are 6 T cell receptor beta chains from one specimen sequenced in a study of shared clonotypes between healthy human individuals. Here immunoSEQ multiplex PCR was the method, and the copy in TCRdb shows in-frame clones only, minus some. The sample has hundreds of thousands of clones, about 91% seen once. Naive CD8 cells were CD45RO-negative, positively selected for CCR7, excluding terminally differentiated effector memory CD45RA+ cells. The sample taken for sequencing was naive CD8+ T cells sorted from blood. Source of these receptors: a man aged 25 to 40 in good health.

V usage is TRBV14 and J usage is TRBJ2-1; no reliable D call. This CDR3 is built from 15 residues. V lost 0 bases and J lost 4, with 10 bases in between. Germline V gene data show CDR1 as SGHDN and CDR2 as FVKESK. Here the CDR3 reads CASSQDPFRYNEQFF. As DNA, the CDR3 is TGTGCCAGCAGCCAAGACCCCTTCAGATACAATGAGCAGTTCTTC.

The chain employs TRBV11-3 and TRBJ1-1; a possible D gene is TRBD1 (6 bases). Germline CDR1 reads SGHNT; CDR2 reads YENEEA. Between the trimmed V and J ends, which lost 5 bases and 8 bases, there was a span of 12 bases. The CDR3 spans 12 residues. CDR3 bases: TGTGCCAGCAGCCACGAGGGGGGGGAAGCTTTCTTT. This codes for CASSHEGGEAFF.

About this clone itself: This CDR3 is also generated by other DNA sequences in the sample. V usage is TRBV28 and J usage is TRBJ2-7; D is ambiguous. V was shortened by 3 bases and J by 2 bases, with 5 bases between the two germline ends. Germline CDR1 and CDR2: MDHEN and SYDVKM. The CDR3 length is 12 residues. For the CDR3, the DNA is TGTGCCAGCAGTTTTTTCGCCTACGAGCAGTACTTC. Encoded protein: CASSFFAYEQYF.

The rearrangement links TRBV5-6 to TRBJ2-7; 9 bases match TRBD1. J gave up 5 bases and V 0 bases, and 9 bases lay outside the gene matches. Per the germline V gene, CDR1 is SGHDT and CDR2 is YYEEEE. CDR3 length: 16 amino acids. The CDR3, as DNA: TGTGCCAGCAGCTTGGTGGGGACAGGGTTTAAGGACGAGCAGTACTTC. Amino acid sequence: CASSLVGTGFKDEQYF.

The chain is built from TRBV19 and TRBJ2-7; the D is unclear. The CDR3 covers 16 residues. Trimming took 6 bases from V and 0 from J, leaving 18 bases between them. Germline CDR1 LNHDA, CDR2 SQIVND (reference sequence). The CDR3 sequence: CASRVHRVESSYEQYF. As DNA, the CDR3 is TGTGCCAGTAGAGTTCACCGGGTCGAAAGCTCCTACGAGCAGTACTTC.

The chain combines TRBV7-9 with TRBJ2-1, with 7 positions matching TRBD2. CDR3 length equals 15 residues. The V and J ends lost 2 bases and 9 bases, in that order; junction bases with no gene match: 10. Per the germline V gene, CDR1 is SEHNR and CDR2 is FQNEAQ (reference sequence). The chain's CDR3 is CASSLPGGSGVEQFF. CDR3 DNA: TGTGCCAGCAGCTTACCCGGCGGGAGCGGGGTTGAGCAGTTCTTC.